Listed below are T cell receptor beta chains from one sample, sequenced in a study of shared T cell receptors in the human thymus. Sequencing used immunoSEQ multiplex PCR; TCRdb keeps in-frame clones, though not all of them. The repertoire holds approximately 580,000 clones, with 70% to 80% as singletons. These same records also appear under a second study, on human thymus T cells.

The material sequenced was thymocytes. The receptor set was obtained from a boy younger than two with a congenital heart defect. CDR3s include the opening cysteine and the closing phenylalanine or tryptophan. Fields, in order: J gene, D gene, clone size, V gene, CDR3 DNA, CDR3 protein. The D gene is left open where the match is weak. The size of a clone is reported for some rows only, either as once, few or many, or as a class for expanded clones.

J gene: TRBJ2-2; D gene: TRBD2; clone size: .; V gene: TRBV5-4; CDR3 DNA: TGTGCCAGCAGCGGAGGCGGGAGGGCACCCGGGGAGCTGTTTTTT; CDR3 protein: CASSGGGRAPGELFF
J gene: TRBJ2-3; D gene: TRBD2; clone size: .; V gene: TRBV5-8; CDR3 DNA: TGTGCCAGCGGTAGACTAGCGGGATGGGATACGCAGTATTTT; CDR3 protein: CASGRLAGWDTQYF
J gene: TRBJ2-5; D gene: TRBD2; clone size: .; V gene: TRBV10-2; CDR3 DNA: TGCGCCAGCAGTAGCGGGACTAGCGGGAGAATATGGGAAGAGACCCAGTACTTC; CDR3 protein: CASSSGTSGRIWEETQYF
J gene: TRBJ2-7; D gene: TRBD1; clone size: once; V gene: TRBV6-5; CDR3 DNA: TGTGCCAGCAGTTATTGGGACAGGGGCTACGAGCAGTACTTC; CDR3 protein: CASSYWDRGYEQYF
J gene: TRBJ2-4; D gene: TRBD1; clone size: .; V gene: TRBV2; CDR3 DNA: TGTGCCAGCGGTGGACAGGGGGGACACTTC; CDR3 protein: CASGGQGGHF
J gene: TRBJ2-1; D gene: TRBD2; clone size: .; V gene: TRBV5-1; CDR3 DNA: TGCGCCACCTCAGCTACCCCCGAGCGGGAGATCAGGAATGAGCAGTTCTTC; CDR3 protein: CATSATPEREIRNEQFF
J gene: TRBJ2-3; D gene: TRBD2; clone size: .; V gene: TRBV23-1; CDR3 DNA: TGCGCCAGCAGTCAACCCCAATATGAGTACTATGACAGCGGGAGGGCAGTAGGCACAGATACGCAGTATTTT; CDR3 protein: CASSQPQYEYYDSGRAVGTDTQYF
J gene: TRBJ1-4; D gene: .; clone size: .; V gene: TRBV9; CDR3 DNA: TGTGCCAGCAGCACCAGGGCCAGTCGGGAGGAGGTGGGCGGGGATAATGAAAAACTGTTTTTT; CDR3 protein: CASSTRASREEVGGDNEKLFF
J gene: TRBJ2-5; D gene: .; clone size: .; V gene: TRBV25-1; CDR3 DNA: TGTGCCAGCAGTGAATCTGTGGACACCGGGGGGACCCAGTACTTC; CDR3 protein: CASSESVDTGGTQYF
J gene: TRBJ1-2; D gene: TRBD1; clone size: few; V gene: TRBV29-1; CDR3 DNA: TGCAGCGTTGAAAGTCCTGGAGCCCGGGACAGGGCATCCTATGGCTACACCTTC; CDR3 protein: CSVESPGARDRASYGYTF
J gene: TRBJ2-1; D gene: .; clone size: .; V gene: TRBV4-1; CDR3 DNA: TGCGCCAGCAGCCAAAGGGCGGGCGGGGCCCGGTTCTTC; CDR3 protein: CASSQRAGGARFF
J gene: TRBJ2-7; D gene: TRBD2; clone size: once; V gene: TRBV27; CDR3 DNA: TGTGCCAGCAGTCGGGGGACTAGCGGGAGGATGGCGGTCTACGAGCAGTACTTC; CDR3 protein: CASSRGTSGRMAVYEQYF
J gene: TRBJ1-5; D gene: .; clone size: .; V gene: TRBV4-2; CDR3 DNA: TGTGCCAGCAGCCCCAAGATCGGATGGGTGGAGAGGGAACTCAATCAGCCCCAGCATTTT; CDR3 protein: CASSPKIGWVERELNQPQHF
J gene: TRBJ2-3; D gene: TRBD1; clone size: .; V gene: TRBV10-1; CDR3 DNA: TGCGCCAGCAGTGAGGGACAGGGGGATACGCAGTATTTT; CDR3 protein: CASSEGQGDTQYF
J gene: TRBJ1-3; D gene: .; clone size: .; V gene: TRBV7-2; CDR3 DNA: TGTGCCAGCAGCGGGGGGGCCTCCGGGTTCTCTGGAAACACCATATATTTT; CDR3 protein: CASSGGASGFSGNTIYF
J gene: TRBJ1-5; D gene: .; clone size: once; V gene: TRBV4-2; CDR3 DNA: TGTGCCAGCAGCCAGGCCGCAGGGACAAATCAGCCCCAGCATTTT; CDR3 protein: CASSQAAGTNQPQHF
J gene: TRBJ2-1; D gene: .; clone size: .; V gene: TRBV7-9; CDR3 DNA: TGTGCCAGCAGCCCCCTTGAGGGATACTCCTACAATGAGCAGTTCTTC; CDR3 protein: CASSPLEGYSYNEQFF
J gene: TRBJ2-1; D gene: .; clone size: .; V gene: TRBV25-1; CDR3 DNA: TGTGCCAGCAGAGCTGCTCACGACAATGAGCAGTTCTTC; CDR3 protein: CASRAAHDNEQFF
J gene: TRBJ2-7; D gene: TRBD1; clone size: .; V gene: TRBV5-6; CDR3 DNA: TGTGCCAGCAGCTTCTCCGGGACAGGGACCTACGAGCAGTACTTC; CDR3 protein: CASSFSGTGTYEQYF